This T cell receptor (beta chain) derives from a study of T cell responses to AZD1222 COVID-19 vaccine. Study-level points and caveats: White British donors predominated, females outnumbered males, and clonal diversity was possibly underestimated.

Looked up from germline, CDR1 is SEHNR and CDR2 is FQNEAQ (reference sequence). The CDR3 is 15 residues long. Unmatched junction bases numbered 4, after V lost 1 base and J lost 2 bases. With respect to this clone: The antigen remains undetermined.

Clones were read by immunoSEQ multiplex PCR, and TCRdb kept only the in-frame ones, dropping some. Of around 140,000 clones in the sample, about nine tenths were seen once. The clonotype was recovered from an adult who received the AZD1222 COVID-19 vaccine. The sample here was peripheral blood, taken 28 days after the second AZD1222 dose. This chain links TRBV7-9 with TRBJ2-5; the match to TRBD2 covers 7 bases. The DNA of the CDR3 is TGTGCCAGCAGCTTAGGGCTAGCGGTTCAAGAGACCCAGTACTTC. It yields the protein CASSLGLAVQETQYF.